This record looks at one TCR beta chain sequence and its context. What it binds is unknown. CDR3 size: 15 residues. CDR1 SGHAT and CDR2 FQNNGV come from the germline V gene. With 7 bases clipped from V and 3 bases from J, the junction kept 11 bases outside the gene matches. The assay was immunoSEQ multiplex PCR, and TCRdb's table has in-frame clones only and misses some. The repertoire holds 100,000 to 150,000 clones, with 90% as singletons. The data derive from a study of T cell responses to AZD1222 COVID-19 vaccine. General study points: Unmutated variant regions reportedly attract nearly half of all spike-specific TCRs. Clonal diversity may have been underestimated, and the donors were mostly white British, with more females than males. At 160-218 and 743-854, vaccine-associated CD4 TCRs were dominant, and they spanned spike.

This chain joins TRBV11-2 and TRBJ1-1; 7 bases align to TRBD1. This clonotype originated in an adult in good health. Here the sequenced sample was peripheral blood, taken on day 0 of AZD1222 vaccination. This CDR3 reads CASTEKRGRYTEAFF. The CDR3, as DNA: TGTGCCAGCACCGAAAAGAGGGGGCGTTACACTGAAGCTTTCTTT. Supplemented by reference TRBV11-2 and TRBJ1-1, the full variable domain reads EAGVAQSPRYKIIEKRQSVAFWCNPISGHATLYWYQQILGQGPKLLIQFQNNGVVDDSQLPKDRFSAERLKGVDSTLKIQPAKLEDSAVYLCASTEKRGRYTEAFFGQGTRLTVV.